The 9 T cell receptor beta chains below all came from one sample that was sequenced in a study of control samples from healthy donors and cancer patients. Assay: immunoSEQ multiplex PCR; the TCRdb copy retains only in-frame clones and omits some. The repertoire has about 410,000 clones, over 75% of them found once; the top ten carry approximately 6.3%. The sample consisted of PBMCs. The receptors were sampled from a man between 35 and 55 years old with head and neck cancer.

V is TRBV25-1 and J is TRBJ2-2; 8 nucleotides line up with TRBD2. The CDR3 runs to 16 residues. V was clipped by 5 bases and J by 5 bases; unmatched bases: 10. Germline V gene data show CDR1 as MGHDK and CDR2 as SYGVNS. The chain's CDR3 is CASSRKSGSGTGELFF. The CDR3 DNA reads as TGTGCCAGCAGTCGTAAAAGCGGGAGTGGAACCGGGGAGCTGTTTTTT.

Only a few counts were recorded for this clone. Within the sample, other DNA sequences also encode this same CDR3. This chain connects TRBV19 to TRBJ1-2, with 10 nucleotides matching TRBD1. V shed 0 bases, J shed 6 bases, and the junction held 1 base outside the gene matches. CDR1 LNHDA and CDR2 SQIVND come from the germline V gene (reference sequence). This CDR3 is built from 14 residues. The CDR3 DNA reads TGTGCCAGTAGTATAGAGGGGACAGGGGATGGCTACACCTTC. Translating gives CASSIEGTGDGYTF.

V is TRBV20-1 and J is TRBJ1-5; D is ambiguous. V lost 6 bases to trimming and J lost 6 bases, with 6 bases between them. The CDR3 consists of 10 residues. Germline V gene sequence: CDR1 DFQATT, CDR2 SNEGSKA (reference sequence). The CDR3 DNA reads TGCAGTGCAATCCCTCAGCCCCAGCATTTT. Protein: CSAIPQPQHF.

This clone was seen once. The chain couples TRBV12-1 to TRBJ1-1; TRBD1, the D gene given by the table, was not confirmed from the DNA. TRBV12-1 is classified as a pseudogene. CDR3 size: 15 residues. For the CDR3, the DNA is TGTGCCAGCAGCTTTAAAGGACAACTGAACACTGAAGCTTTCTTT. Translating it yields CASSFKGQLNTEAFF.

The chain links TRBV2 to TRBJ2-2; D may correspond to TRBD1 or TRBD2 (6 bases each). This CDR3 contains 14 residues. V was clipped by 0 bases and J by 6 bases, with 8 bases between them. Germline assignment: CDR1 SNHLY and CDR2 FYNNEI. The CDR3 region has the DNA TGTGCCAGCAGTGAAGCAAGGGGGGCCGGGGAGCTGTTTTTT. The encoded protein is CASSEARGAGELFF.

This clone has only one observation. The chain uses TRBV5-1 and TRBJ2-2; the D gene is possibly TRBD1 (5 bases). CDR3 length: 14 amino acids. The V end lost 2 bases, the J end lost 1 base, and 6 bases lay between the germline ends. The germline V gene has CDR1 SGHRS and CDR2 YFSETQ. This CDR3 reads CASSFTGNTGELFF. Here the CDR3 DNA reads TGCGCCAGCAGCTTCACAGGGAACACCGGGGAGCTGTTTTTT.

CDR3 nucleotides: TGTGCCAGTAGTATAGCAGGTAGCGAGAGCTACGAGCAGTACTTC. This encodes CASSIAGSESYEQYF. The rearrangement joins TRBV19 to TRBJ2-7; perhaps TRBD2 as D (5 bases). Trimming took 1 base from V and 3 from J, leaving 13 bases between them. The CDR3 consists of 15 residues. Per germline, CDR1 LNHDA and CDR2 SQIVND (reference sequence).

The chain has TRBV28 and TRBJ2-1; D not resolved. V lost 1 base and J lost 0, with 10 bases in between. Germline V CDR1 and CDR2: MDHEN, SYDVKM. The CDR3 has 16 amino acids. For the CDR3, the DNA is TGTGCCAGCAGTTTATCTGGCAGGAGCTCCTACAATGAGCAGTTCTTC. The encoded protein is CASSLSGRSSYNEQFF.

The chain joins TRBV19 to TRBJ2-1, with 9 bases lining up with TRBD2. V was clipped by 1 base and J by 4 bases; unmatched bases: 2. The CDR3 runs 15 residues. Germline V lookup: CDR1 LNHDA, CDR2 SQIVND (reference sequence). The CDR3 spells CASSIGSGRYNEQFF. The CDR3 nucleotides read TGTGCCAGTAGTATAGGGAGCGGGAGGTACAATGAGCAGTTCTTC.